This TCR beta chain emerged from a study of blood T cell repertoires in COVID-19. Study-level background: The United States, Italy and Spain supplied acute and convalescent COVID-19 samples. T cells, B-cell-depleted T cells, or PBMCs provided the cDNA or gDNA that served as material.

V gave up 0 bases and J gave up 4 bases; unmatched junction bases: 19. Germline V gene data show CDR1 as SGHRS and CDR2 as YFSETQ. CDR3 size: 19 residues. As processed by the authors: Reference gene primer amplification gave estimated nucleated cell counts. Using immunoSEQ multiplex PCR, the repertoire was profiled, and TCRdb retains in-frame clones only, with some absent. The DNA was the basis for D and trimming; V, J and clone size are from that table. The sample lists 90,000 to 95,000 clones, around nine tenths occurring once. This TCR came from a woman aged 70-85 years with acute or convalescent COVID-19. Sequences were obtained from peripheral blood. The V call is TRBV5-1, the J call TRBJ2-7; the match to TRBD1 covers 7 bases. As DNA, the CDR3 is TGCGCCAGCAGCTTGGAGGTTAACCCATTGAGGGCAGGGGGATACGAGCAGTACTTC. Translated: CASSLEVNPLRAGGYEQYF.